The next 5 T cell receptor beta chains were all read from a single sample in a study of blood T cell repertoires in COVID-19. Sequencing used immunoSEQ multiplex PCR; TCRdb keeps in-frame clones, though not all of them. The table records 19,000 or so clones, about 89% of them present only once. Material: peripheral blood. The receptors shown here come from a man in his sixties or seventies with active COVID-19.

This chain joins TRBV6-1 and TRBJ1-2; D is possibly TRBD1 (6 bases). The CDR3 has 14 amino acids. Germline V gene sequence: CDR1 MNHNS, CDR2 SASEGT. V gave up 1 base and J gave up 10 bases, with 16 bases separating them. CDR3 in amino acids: CASSEGVILGHYTF. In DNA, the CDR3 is TGTGCCAGCAGTGAAGGAGTCATCCTGGGACACTACACCTTC.

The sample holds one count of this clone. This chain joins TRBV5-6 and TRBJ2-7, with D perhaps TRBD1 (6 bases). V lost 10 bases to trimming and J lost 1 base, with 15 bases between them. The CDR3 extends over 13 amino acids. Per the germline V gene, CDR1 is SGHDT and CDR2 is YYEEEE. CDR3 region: CAAFHQGSYEQYF. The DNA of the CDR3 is TGTGCCGCCTTTCACCAGGGGTCCTACGAGCAGTACTTC.

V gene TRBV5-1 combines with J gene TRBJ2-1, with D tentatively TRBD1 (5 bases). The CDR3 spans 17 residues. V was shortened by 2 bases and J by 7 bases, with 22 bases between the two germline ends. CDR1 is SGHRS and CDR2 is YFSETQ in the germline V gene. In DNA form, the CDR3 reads TGCGCCAGCAGCTTCGTGGTTAGCCCGATGCGGACAAATGAGCAGTTCTTC. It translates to CASSFVVSPMRTNEQFF.

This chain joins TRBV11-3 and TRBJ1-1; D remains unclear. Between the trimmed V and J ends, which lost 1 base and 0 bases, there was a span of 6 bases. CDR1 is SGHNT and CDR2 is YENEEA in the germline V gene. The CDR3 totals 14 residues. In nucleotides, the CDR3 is TGTGCCAGCAGCTTAGCCGGGATGAACACTGAAGCTTTCTTT. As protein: CASSLAGMNTEAFF.

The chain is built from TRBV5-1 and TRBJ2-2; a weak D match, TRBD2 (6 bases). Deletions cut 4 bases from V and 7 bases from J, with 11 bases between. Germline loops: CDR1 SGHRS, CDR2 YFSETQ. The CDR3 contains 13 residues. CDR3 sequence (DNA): TGCGCCAGCAGCATGACTAGTATCGGGGAGCTGTTTTTT. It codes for CASSMTSIGELFF.